This T cell receptor beta chain is drawn from a study of regulatory T cells. Overall study findings and caveats: In CD3G-deficient patients, conventional CD4+ T cells were enriched for hydrophobic CDR3 residues at positions 6 and 7.

Amplification used 52 TRBV primers and 13 TRBJ primers. Using immunoSEQ multiplex PCR, the repertoire was profiled, and TCRdb retains in-frame clones only, with some absent. Among approximately 29,000 clones, about 94% were seen once, and the ten largest hold more than 0.75%. To note about this clone: The antigen remains undetermined.

Trimming took off 3 bases at V and 4 bases at J, with 13 bases between the two ends. This CDR3 has 14 amino acids. The germline V gene has CDR1 MDHEN and CDR2 SYDVKM. The source of this sequence is a child aged 2-15 years with CD3G deficiency. Sequenced input: conventional CD4+ T cells sorted from blood. This chain connects TRBV28 to TRBJ2-7, with a possible D match to TRBD2 (6 bases). The CDR3 DNA sequence: TGTGCCAGCAGTTTGTCGGGAGAAGAATACGAGCAGTACTTC. Encoded protein: CASSLSGEEYEQYF.